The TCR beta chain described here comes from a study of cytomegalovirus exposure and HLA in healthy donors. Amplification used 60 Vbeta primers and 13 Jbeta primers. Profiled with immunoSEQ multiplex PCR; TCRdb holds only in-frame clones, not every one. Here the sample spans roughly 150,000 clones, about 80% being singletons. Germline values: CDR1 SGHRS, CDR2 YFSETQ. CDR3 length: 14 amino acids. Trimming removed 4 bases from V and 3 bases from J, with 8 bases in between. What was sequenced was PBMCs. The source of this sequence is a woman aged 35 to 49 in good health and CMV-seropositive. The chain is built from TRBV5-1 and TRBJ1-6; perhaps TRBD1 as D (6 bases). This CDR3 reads CASSRDNYNSPLHF. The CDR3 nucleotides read TGCGCCAGCAGCAGGGACAACTATAATTCACCCCTCCACTTT.